These 3 T cell receptor beta chains were sequenced from one sample in a study of response to subunit inactivated influenza vaccine. A single record per CDR3 protein comes from TCRdb applying MiXCR to the RT-PCR reads. The profile shows 650,000 to 800,000 distinct CDR3 sequences, 14% of them singletons. This specimen consisted of PBMCs from blood, obtained roughly 2 weeks before vaccination. These receptors were taken from a man aged 45-65 years who received an inactivated influenza vaccine.

This clonotype has just a few counts. This chain uses TRBV7-2 with TRBJ2-7; 11 bases agree with TRBD1. The germline gives CDR1 SGHTA, CDR2 FQGNSA. The CDR3 length is 15 residues. The V gene end was trimmed by 5 bases and the J gene end by 4 bases; junction bases not matched to a gene: 7. The DNA for the CDR3 is TGTGCCAGCAGCAAATCCCGGGACAGGGGGTACGAGCAGTACTTC. This codes for CASSKSRDRGYEQYF.

The chain is built from TRBV27 and TRBJ2-5, with unresolved D. This CDR3 spans 14 amino acids. Germline CDR1 is MNHEY and CDR2 is SMNVEV (reference sequence). Trimming removed 2 bases from V and 1 base from J, with 8 bases in between. The CDR3 DNA follows: TGTGCCAGCAGTTTACGCCGCCCCCAAGAGACCCAGTACTTC. Its protein is CASSLRRPQETQYF.

Ten or more counts support this clonotype. V gene TRBV12-3 or TRBV12-4 combines with J gene TRBJ2-7; 9 bases fit TRBD2. The CDR3 loop spans 15 amino acids. The junction had 3 bases not matched to a gene; V was cut back by 1 base and J by 2 bases. Written as DNA, the CDR3 is TGTGCCAGCAGTTTAGGAGCGGGGGGCCCCTACGAGCAGTACTTC. It is translated as CASSLGAGGPYEQYF.